The entry below gives a single T cell receptor (beta chain) sequence along with its context. The sample comes from a study of blood T cell repertoires in COVID-19. Study-wide background: Samples representing acute and convalescent COVID-19 were sourced from the United States, Italy and Spain. In each case, the material was cDNA or gDNA derived from T cells, B-cell-depleted T cells, or PBMCs.

The germline CDR1 and CDR2 sequences are SGHRS and YFSETQ. J gave up 4 bases and V 4 bases, and 15 bases lay outside the gene matches. This CDR3 is 17 amino acids long. In terms of age and location, participants ranged from roughly 18 to 95 years and lived in roughly 22 US areas. This table comes from immunoSEQ multiplex PCR, and its TCRdb copy is limited to in-frame clones, with some not included. The table lists some 370,000 clones, roughly 87% of them singletons. Sequenced: PBMCs or T cells enriched from blood (not recorded which). The chain joins TRBV5-1 to TRBJ1-1; TRBD1 matches at 8 bases. The source is a woman aged 45-60 years who had recovered from COVID-19. CDR3 nucleotide sequence: TGCGCCAGCAGCCTGGTTCGAACAGGGGGATTGGTCACTGAAGCTTTCTTT. Translating it yields CASSLVRTGGLVTEAFF.